This TCR beta chain originates from a study of radiation and T cells in renal cell carcinoma. General study points: In blood, top tumor clones expanded by 2 weeks, shrinking by 4.

A note on this clone: Antigen: not known.

Libraries were prepared by immunoSEQ multiplex PCR; TCRdb keeps only in-frame clonotypes and omits some of them. The data contain about 150,000 clones, 88% of them singletons. This CDR3 has 14 amino acids. The germline V gene encodes CDR1 SGHAT and CDR2 FQNNGV. V lost 5 bases and J lost 5, with 15 bases in between. Regarding time point: baseline pretreatment blood. Treatment reported: 15 Gy SBRT to primary tumor, nephrectomy 4 weeks later. The TCR comes from a woman aged 50 to 60 with renal cell carcinoma. The starting material was blood, obtained from a patient whose treatment included radiotherapy and nephrectomy. The rearrangement uses TRBV11-2 and TRBJ1-1; a weak D match, TRBD1 (5 bases). CDR3: CASSNRDLRTEAFF. The DNA of the CDR3 is TGTGCCAGCAGCAACCGGGACCTCCGGACTGAAGCTTTCTTT.